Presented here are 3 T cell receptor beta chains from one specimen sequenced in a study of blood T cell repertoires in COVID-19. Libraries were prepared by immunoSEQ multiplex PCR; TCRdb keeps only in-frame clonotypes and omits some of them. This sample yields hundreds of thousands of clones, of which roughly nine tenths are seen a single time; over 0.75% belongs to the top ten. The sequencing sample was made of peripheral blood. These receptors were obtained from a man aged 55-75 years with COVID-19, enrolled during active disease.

Here the CDR3 reads CASSILTGGAVTQYF. CDR3 sequence (DNA): TGTGCCAGTAGTATACTTACAGGGGGCGCAGTGACGCAGTATTTT. This chain joins TRBV19 and TRBJ2-3; TRBD1 aligns across 9 bases. Germline loops: CDR1 LNHDA, CDR2 SQIVND (reference sequence). The CDR3 length is 15 residues. Trimming took 2 bases from V and 9 from J; bases not matched to a gene: 9.

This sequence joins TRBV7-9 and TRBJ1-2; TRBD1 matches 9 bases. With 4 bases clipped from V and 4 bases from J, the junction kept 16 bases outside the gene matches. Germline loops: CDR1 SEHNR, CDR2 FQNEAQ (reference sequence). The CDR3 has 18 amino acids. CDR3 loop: CASSYQTGGIDSSYGYTF. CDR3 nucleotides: TGTGCCAGCAGCTACCAGACAGGGGGGATTGATTCTAGCTATGGCTACACCTTC. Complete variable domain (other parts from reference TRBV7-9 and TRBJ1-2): DTGVSQNPRHKITKRGQNVTFRCDPISEHNRLYWYRQTLGQGPEFLTYFQNEAQLEKSRLLSDRFSAERPKGSFSTLEIQRTEQGDSAMYLCASSYQTGGIDSSYGYTFGSGTRLTVV.

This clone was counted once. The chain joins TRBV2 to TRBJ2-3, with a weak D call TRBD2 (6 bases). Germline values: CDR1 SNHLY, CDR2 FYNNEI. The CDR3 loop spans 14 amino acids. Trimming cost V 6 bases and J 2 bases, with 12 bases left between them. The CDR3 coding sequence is TGTGCCAGCAGCGACCCGGGACTCACAGATACGCAGTATTTT. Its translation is CASSDPGLTDTQYF.